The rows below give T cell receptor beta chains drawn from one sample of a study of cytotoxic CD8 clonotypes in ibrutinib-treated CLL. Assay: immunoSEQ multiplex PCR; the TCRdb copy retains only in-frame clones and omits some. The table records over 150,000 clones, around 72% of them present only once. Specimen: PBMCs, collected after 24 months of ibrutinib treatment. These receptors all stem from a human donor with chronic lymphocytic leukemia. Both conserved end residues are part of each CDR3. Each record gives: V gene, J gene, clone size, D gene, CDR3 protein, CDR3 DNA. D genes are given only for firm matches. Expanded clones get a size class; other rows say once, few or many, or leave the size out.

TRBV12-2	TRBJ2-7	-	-	CASRIFWPTAETFSYEQYF	TGTGCAAGTCGCATTTTTTGGCCTACGGCGGAGACTTTCTCCTACGAGCAGTACTTC
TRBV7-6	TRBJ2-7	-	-	CASSLVVAKAPYEQYF	TGTGCCAGCAGCTTAGTGGTAGCCAAGGCCCCCTACGAGCAGTACTTC
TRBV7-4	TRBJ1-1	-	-	CASSLKPFQMNTEAFF	TGTGCCAGCAGCTTAAAACCCTTTCAGATGAACACTGAAGCTTTCTTT
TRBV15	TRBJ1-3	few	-	CATSRALLASGNTIYF	TGTGCCACCAGCAGAGCCCTGTTGGCCTCTGGAAACACCATATATTTT
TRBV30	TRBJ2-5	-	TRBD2	CAWKGLAGVSETQYF	TGTGCCTGGAAGGGACTAGCGGGAGTATCAGAGACCCAGTACTTC
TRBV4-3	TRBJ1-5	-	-	CASSQDSTRGGQPQHF	TGCGCCAGCAGCCAAGATAGTACGCGGGGGGGTCAGCCCCAGCATTTT
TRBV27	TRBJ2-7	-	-	CASRPHTASYEQYF	TGTGCCAGCAGACCCCATACTGCATCCTACGAGCAGTACTTC
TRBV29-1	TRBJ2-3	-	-	CSVWTGRTDTQYF	TGCAGCGTGTGGACTGGCCGCACAGATACGCAGTATTTT
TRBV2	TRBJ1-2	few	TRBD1	CASRLTGGSGYTF	TGTGCCAGCAGATTAACAGGGGGCTCTGGCTACACCTTC
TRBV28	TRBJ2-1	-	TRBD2	CASSLAGEGYNEQFF	TGTGCCAGCAGTCTAGCGGGAGAGGGTTACAATGAGCAGTTCTTC
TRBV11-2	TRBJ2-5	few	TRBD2	CASSPVAGQETQYF	TGTGCCAGCAGCCCAGTAGCGGGTCAAGAGACCCAGTACTTC
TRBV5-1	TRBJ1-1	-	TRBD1	CASSDGQGVTEAFF	TGCGCCAGCAGCGACGGACAGGGAGTAACTGAAGCTTTCTTT
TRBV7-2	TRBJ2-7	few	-	CASSLGPSYEQYF	TGTGCCAGCAGCTTAGGACCCTCCTACGAGCAGTACTTC
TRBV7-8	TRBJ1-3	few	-	CASSIRSTGNTIYF	TGTGCCAGCAGCATCCGGAGCACTGGAAACACCATATATTTT
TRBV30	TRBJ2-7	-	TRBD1	CAWSASGGYEQYF	TGTGCCTGGAGTGCCTCAGGGGGATACGAGCAGTACTTC
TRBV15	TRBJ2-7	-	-	CATSSRTAYEQYF	TGTGCCACCAGCAGCCGGACAGCCTACGAGCAGTACTTC
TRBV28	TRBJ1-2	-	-	CASSIINYGYTF	TGTGCCAGCAGTATCATAAACTATGGCTACACCTTC
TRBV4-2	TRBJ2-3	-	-	CASSQEVGPPQNTQYF	TGTGCCAGCAGCCAAGAGGTCGGGCCCCCTCAGAATACGCAGTATTTT
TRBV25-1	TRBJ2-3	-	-	CASSERMWDKATDTQYF	TGTGCCAGCAGTGAAAGGATGTGGGACAAGGCCACAGATACGCAGTATTTT
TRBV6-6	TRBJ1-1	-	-	CASTKGTEAFF	TGTGCCAGCACGAAGGGCACTGAAGCTTTCTTT
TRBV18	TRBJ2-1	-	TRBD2	CASSPISSGRAWEQFF	TGTGCCAGCTCACCCATATCTAGCGGGAGGGCCTGGGAGCAGTTCTTC
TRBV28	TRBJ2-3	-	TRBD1	CASSWESDRPDTDTQYF	TGTGCCAGCAGTTGGGAATCGGACAGGCCGGACACAGATACGCAGTATTTT
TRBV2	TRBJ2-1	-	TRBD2	CASRTSPGTSGRSVQFF	TGTGCCAGCAGAACCTCACCCGGGACTAGCGGGAGATCGGTGCAGTTCTTC
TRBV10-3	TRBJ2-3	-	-	CAISEPGPDTQYF	TGTGCCATCAGTGAGCCAGGGCCAGATACGCAGTATTTT
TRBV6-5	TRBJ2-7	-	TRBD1	CASRPGTGVNQQYF	TGTGCCAGCAGACCCGGGACAGGGGTCAACCAGCAGTACTTC
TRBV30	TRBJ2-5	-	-	CAWSAARRGSETQYF	TGTGCCTGGAGTGCCGCCCGGAGAGGATCGGAGACCCAGTACTTC
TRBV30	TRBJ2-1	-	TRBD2	CAWTSGVNEQFF	TGTGCCTGGACTAGCGGGGTCAATGAGCAGTTCTTC